This T cell receptor (beta chain) was recovered during a study of cytomegalovirus exposure and HLA in healthy donors. In regard to this clone: Its antigen is as yet unknown.

Findings and limits, study-wide: Highest at DRB1 and lowest at HLA-C, TCR association rates differed among HLA loci in a later analysis. Indistinguishable V segments, including TRBV6-2 and TRBV6-3, were excluded. An ancestry cluster, one associated with Asian ancestry, reportedly showed fewer N-insertions than the roughly 670-donor mean in a later analysis.

Germline CDR1 is MDHEN and CDR2 is SYDVKM. The CDR3 sequence is 16 residues long. V gave up 2 bases and J gave up 1 base; unmatched junction bases: 3. The study ran its PCR with 60 Vbeta and 13 Jbeta primers. Clones were sequenced by immunoSEQ multiplex PCR, and TCRdb holds only the in-frame ones, with some missing. This table holds roughly 200,000 clones, under 85% found once. The chain combines TRBV28 with TRBJ2-1, with TRBD2 matching over 9 bases. The receptor's source is a male donor in good health and CMV-seronegative. The material sequenced was PBMCs. The CDR3 reads CASSLISGSSYNEQFF. CDR3 coding DNA: TGTGCCAGCAGTTTAATTAGCGGGAGTTCCTACAATGAGCAGTTCTTC. Together with reference TRBV28 and TRBJ2-1, the CDR3 gives the full variable domain: DVKVTQSSRYLVKRTGEKVFLECVQDMDHENMFWYRQDPGLGLRLIYFSYDVKMKEKGDIPEGYSVSREKKERFSLILESASTNQTSMYLCASSLISGSSYNEQFFGPGTRLTVL.